This T cell receptor (beta chain) was captured in a study of cytomegalovirus exposure and HLA in healthy donors. About the research overall: Among 350 to 500 genotyped donors, roughly 80% fell in the Caucasian-associated ancestry cluster. General study findings and limits: In an earlier analysis, productive rearrangement rates for most beta V segments clustered near 87% or 30%.

Germline V CDR1 and CDR2: SGHTA, FQGTGA. This CDR3 region has 17 residues. Trimming removed 2 bases from V and 2 bases from J, with 17 bases in between. This clone has more than one count but fewer than ten. Its cognate antigen is unknown. The study sampled nominally healthy donors, though unrecorded immune exposures were likely. The PCR made use of 60 Vbeta and 13 Jbeta primers. Clones were sequenced by immunoSEQ multiplex PCR, and TCRdb holds only the in-frame ones, with some missing. The sample yields fewer than 120,000 clones, roughly three quarters seen once. This receptor was taken from a man aged 30 to 39 in good health and CMV-seropositive. The chain couples TRBV7-3 to TRBJ2-3, with D possibly matching TRBD1 (6 bases). What was sequenced was PBMCs. The CDR3 here is CASSLGTLLDITDTQYF. The CDR3 nucleotides are TGTGCCAGCAGCTTAGGGACACTACTAGACATCACAGATACGCAGTATTTT.